This T cell receptor (beta chain) was recovered during a study of Ad26.COV2.S vaccination and SARS-CoV-2 variants. Study overall: Sample donor was a member of the COV1001 Ad26.COV2.S trial arm.

The trim removed 6 bases at V and 7 bases at J, leaving 8 bases unmatched. The CDR3 has 14 residues. The germline V gene encodes CDR1 SNHLY and CDR2 FYNNEI. Indicated treatment: about 20 received Ad26.COV2.S at low or high dose, single or two shots; roughly five received placebo; per-sample allocation not given. Day 63 after the first injection of vaccine or placebo was the sampling time. Spike of the Wuhan-strain SARS-CoV-2 was expressed by an Ad26 vector, which formed the vaccine. The table came from immunoSEQ multiplex PCR; TCRdb's copy has only in-frame clones and leaves some out. The sample contains roughly 300,000 clones, 80% to 90% of which appear only once.

The chain carries TRBV2 and TRBJ2-1, with 8 bases aligning to TRBD1. The starting material was peripheral blood, obtained in a trial of Ad26.COV2.S vaccine versus placebo. The origin of this receptor is a person between 18 and 60 years old who received the Ad26.COV2.S COVID-19 vaccine or a placebo. CDR3 sequence reads: CASSVDRVVNEQFF. CDR3 DNA: TGTGCCAGCAGCGTGGACAGGGTAGTGAATGAGCAGTTCTTC.